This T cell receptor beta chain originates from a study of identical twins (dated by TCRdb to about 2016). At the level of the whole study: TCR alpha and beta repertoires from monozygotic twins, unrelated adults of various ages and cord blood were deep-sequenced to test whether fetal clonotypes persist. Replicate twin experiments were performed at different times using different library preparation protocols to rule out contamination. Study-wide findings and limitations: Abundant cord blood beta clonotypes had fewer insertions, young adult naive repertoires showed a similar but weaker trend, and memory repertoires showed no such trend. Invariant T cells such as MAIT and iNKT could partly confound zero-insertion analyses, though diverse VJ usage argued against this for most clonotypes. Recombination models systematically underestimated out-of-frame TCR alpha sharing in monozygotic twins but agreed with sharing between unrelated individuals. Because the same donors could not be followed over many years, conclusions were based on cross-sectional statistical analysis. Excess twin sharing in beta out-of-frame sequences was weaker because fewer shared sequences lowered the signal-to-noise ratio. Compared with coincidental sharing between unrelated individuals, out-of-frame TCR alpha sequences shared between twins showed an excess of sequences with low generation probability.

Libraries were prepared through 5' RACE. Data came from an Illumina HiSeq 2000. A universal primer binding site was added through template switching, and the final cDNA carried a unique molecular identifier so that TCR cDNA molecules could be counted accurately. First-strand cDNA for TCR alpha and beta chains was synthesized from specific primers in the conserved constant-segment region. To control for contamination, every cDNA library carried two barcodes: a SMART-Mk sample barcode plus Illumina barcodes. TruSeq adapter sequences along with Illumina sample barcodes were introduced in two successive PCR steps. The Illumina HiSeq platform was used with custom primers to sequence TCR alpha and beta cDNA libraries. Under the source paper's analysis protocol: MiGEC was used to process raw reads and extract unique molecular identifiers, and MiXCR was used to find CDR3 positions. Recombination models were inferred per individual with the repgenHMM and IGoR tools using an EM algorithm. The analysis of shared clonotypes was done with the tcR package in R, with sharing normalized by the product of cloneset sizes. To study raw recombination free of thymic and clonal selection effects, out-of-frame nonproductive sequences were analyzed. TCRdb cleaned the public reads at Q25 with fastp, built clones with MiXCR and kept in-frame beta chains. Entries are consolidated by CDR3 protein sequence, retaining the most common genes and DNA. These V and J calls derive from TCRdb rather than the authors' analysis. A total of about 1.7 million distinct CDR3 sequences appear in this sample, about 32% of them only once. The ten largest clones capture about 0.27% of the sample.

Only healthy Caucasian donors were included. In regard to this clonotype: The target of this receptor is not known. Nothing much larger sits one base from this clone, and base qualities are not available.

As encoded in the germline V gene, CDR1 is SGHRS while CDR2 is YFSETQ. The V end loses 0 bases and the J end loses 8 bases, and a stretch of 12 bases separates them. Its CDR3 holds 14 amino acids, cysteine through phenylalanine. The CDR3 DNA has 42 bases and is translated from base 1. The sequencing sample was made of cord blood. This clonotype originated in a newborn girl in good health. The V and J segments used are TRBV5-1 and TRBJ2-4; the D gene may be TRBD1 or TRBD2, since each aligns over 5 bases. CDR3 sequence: CASSLGGNLDIQYF. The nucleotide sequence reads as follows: TGCGCCAGCAGCTTGGGGGGGAACTTGGACATTCAGTACTTC.